This TCR beta chain was identified during a study of blood T cell repertoires in COVID-19. This CDR3 is 15 amino acids long. J was trimmed by 5 bases and V by 1 base; bases with no gene match: 5. The germline CDR1 and CDR2 sequences are LNHNV and YYDKDF (reference sequence). TCRdb's table, derived via immunoSEQ multiplex PCR, lists solely in-frame clones and lacks some. The table records roughly 250,000 clones, more than 80% of them present only once. Those designated as exposed participants met a COVID-19 case within 2 weeks before study entry. The sequenced material came from PBMCs or T cells enriched from blood (not recorded which). The J gene is TRBJ2-5, the V gene TRBV15, with 9 bases matching TRBD2. This TCR was recovered from a man in his forties or fifties who had been exposed to COVID-19. The CDR3 coding sequence is TGTGCCACCAGCAGAGTTGCGGGAGGGCCGGAGACCCAGTACTTC. Amino acid sequence: CATSRVAGGPETQYF.